The rows below give T cell receptor beta chains drawn from one sample of a study of blood T cell repertoires in COVID-19. Produced via immunoSEQ multiplex PCR; TCRdb's table is partial and in-frame only. Of 85,000 to 130,000 clones listed, about 80% are singletons. Material for sequencing was peripheral blood. Receptors were obtained from a man between 60 and 70 years old with acute or convalescent COVID-19. CDR3s include the opening cysteine and the closing phenylalanine or tryptophan. D genes are given only for firm matches. The size field is filled for only some rows; it gives once, few, many or a size class.

clone size: .; V gene: TRBV29-1; J gene: TRBJ1-2; D gene: TRBD1; CDR3 protein: CSVPGQANYGYTF; CDR3 DNA: TGCAGCGTTCCGGGACAGGCTAACTATGGCTACACCTTC
clone size: .; V gene: TRBV5-1; J gene: TRBJ1-4; D gene: .; CDR3 protein: CASSLALGQNEKLFF; CDR3 DNA: TGCGCCAGCAGCTTGGCCCTGGGCCAGAATGAAAAACTGTTTTTT
clone size: .; V gene: TRBV29-1; J gene: TRBJ1-2; D gene: .; CDR3 protein: CSVGAGMGYTF; CDR3 DNA: TGCAGCGTTGGGGCAGGGATGGGCTACACCTTC
clone size: once; V gene: TRBV6-5; J gene: TRBJ2-6; D gene: .; CDR3 protein: CASSPSGTGANVLTF; CDR3 DNA: TGTGCCAGCAGTCCGTCAGGGACTGGGGCCAACGTCCTGACTTTC
clone size: once; V gene: TRBV27; J gene: TRBJ2-1; D gene: TRBD1; CDR3 protein: CASSLRQGAYNEQFF; CDR3 DNA: TGTGCCAGCAGTTTAAGACAGGGGGCCTACAATGAGCAGTTCTTC
clone size: .; V gene: TRBV11-3; J gene: TRBJ2-1; D gene: TRBD1; CDR3 protein: CASSLGGDRGWGNEQFF; CDR3 DNA: TGTGCCAGCAGCTTAGGAGGGGACAGAGGGTGGGGCAATGAGCAGTTCTTC
clone size: .; V gene: TRBV5-1; J gene: TRBJ1-2; D gene: .; CDR3 protein: CASSPGVNYGYTF; CDR3 DNA: TGCGCCAGCAGCCCGGGAGTTAACTATGGCTACACCTTC
clone size: .; V gene: TRBV10-3; J gene: TRBJ1-1; D gene: .; CDR3 protein: CATNRPGGTKATGGEAFF; CDR3 DNA: TGTGCCACCAACCGCCCGGGAGGCACCAAAGCCACCGGGGGTGAAGCTTTCTTT
clone size: .; V gene: TRBV5-1; J gene: TRBJ1-1; D gene: TRBD1; CDR3 protein: CASSLFSDRANTEAFF; CDR3 DNA: TGCGCCAGCAGTCTGTTCTCAGACAGGGCAAACACTGAAGCTTTCTTT
clone size: .; V gene: TRBV28; J gene: TRBJ1-5; D gene: .; CDR3 protein: CASSPPTTEFYSNQPQHF; CDR3 DNA: TGTGCCAGCAGCCCACCGACGACAGAGTTCTATAGCAATCAGCCCCAGCATTTT
clone size: .; V gene: TRBV5-1; J gene: TRBJ1-4; D gene: .; CDR3 protein: CASSMGSATNEKLFF; CDR3 DNA: TGCGCCAGCAGTATGGGTAGCGCAACTAATGAAAAACTGTTTTTT
clone size: few; V gene: TRBV5-1; J gene: TRBJ2-3; D gene: TRBD2; CDR3 protein: CASSPILADDGTQYF; CDR3 DNA: TGCGCCAGCAGCCCCATCCTAGCGGACGATGGCACGCAGTATTTT
clone size: .; V gene: TRBV10-1; J gene: TRBJ2-2; D gene: TRBD2; CDR3 protein: CASGKAGGLSNTGELFF; CDR3 DNA: TGCGCCAGCGGGAAAGCGGGAGGCCTTTCGAACACCGGGGAGCTGTTTTTT